The next 30 T cell receptor beta chains were all read from a single sample in a study of blood T cell repertoires in COVID-19. Assay used: immunoSEQ multiplex PCR; TCRdb lists only in-frame clones, some missing. The data show 100,000 to 150,000 clones, about 80% seen once. Source material: peripheral blood. These receptors all come from a woman in her forties or fifties with acute or convalescent COVID-19.

The V gene is TRBV5-1, the J gene TRBJ1-6; D gene unclear. The length of the CDR3 is 14 residues. Germline V gives CDR1 SGHRS, CDR2 YFSETQ. Deletions cut 5 bases from V and 9 bases from J, with 15 bases between. The CDR3 protein is CASRPSTSGSPLHF. CDR3 nucleotide sequence: TGCGCCAGCAGACCCAGTACCAGTGGTTCACCCCTCCACTTT.

This clone was seen more than once but under ten times. The chain employs TRBV3-1 (or the pseudogene TRBV3-2) and TRBJ1-1; 8 positions match TRBD1. This CDR3 region has 15 residues. V dropped 5 bases and J dropped 1; count of bases not matched to a gene: 6. Germline CDR1 is LGHDT and CDR2 is YNNKEL (reference sequence). The CDR3 loop reads CASSSGTGGNTEAFF. CDR3 nucleotide sequence: TGTGCCAGCAGCTCAGGGACAGGCGGGAACACTGAAGCTTTCTTT.

This clone was observed a handful of times. The chain joins TRBV15 to TRBJ1-2; TRBD1 is a possible D gene (5 bases). Trimming shortened V by 3 bases and J by 7 bases, and 9 bases separated the two germline ends. Germline-derived CDR1 and CDR2 are LNHNV and YYDKDF (reference sequence). This CDR3 is 12 amino acids long. The CDR3 spells CATSRTQGGYTF. The CDR3 DNA reads TGTGCCACCAGCAGGACTCAGGGTGGCTACACCTTC. Looking up the rest from reference TRBV15 and TRBJ1-2 gives the full variable domain: DAMVIQNPRYQVTQFGKPVTLSCSQTLNHNVMYWYQQKSSQAPKLLFHYYDKDFNNEADTPDNFQSRRPNTSFCFLDIRSPGLGDTAMYLCATSRTQGGYTFGSGTRLTVV.

The CDR3 loop is CASRLEWRENSPLHF. The CDR3 region has the DNA TGTGCCAGCAGACTAGAATGGCGGGAGAATTCACCCCTCCACTTT. The chain carries TRBV11-2 and TRBJ1-6; D remains unclear. From germline, CDR1 is SGHAT and CDR2 FQNNGV. V lost 6 bases, J lost 7 bases, and 16 bases lay in between. This CDR3 comprises 15 residues.

This rearrangement joins TRBV29-1 to TRBJ2-5, with 8 bases matching TRBD2. V shed 7 bases, J shed 4 bases, and the junction held 8 bases outside the gene matches. The CDR3 loop spans 13 amino acids. Germline V lookup: CDR1 SQVTM, CDR2 ANQGSEA. CDR3 bases: TGCAGCGCCCGGGGGGGCGCAGGAGAGACCCAGTACTTC. It yields the protein CSARGGAGETQYF.

There are many counts of this clone. The chain combines TRBV13 with TRBJ1-1; unclear D gene. Germline V lookup: CDR1 PRHDT, CDR2 FYEKMQ (reference sequence). Deletions cut 5 bases from V and 5 bases from J, with 15 bases between. The CDR3 consists of 14 residues. CDR3 sequence: CASSIAGFQTEAFF. The CDR3, as DNA: TGTGCCAGCAGCATCGCCGGGTTCCAAACTGAAGCTTTCTTT.

The V and J genes are TRBV27 and TRBJ1-2; 8 positions agree with TRBD1. Germline lookup yields CDR1 MNHEY and CDR2 SMNVEV (reference sequence). There are 14 residues in the CDR3. V lost 5 bases and J lost 7; bases outside the gene matches: 9. CDR3 residues: CASSPGQGRGGYTF. The DNA of the CDR3 is TGTGCCAGCAGTCCCGGACAGGGTAGGGGTGGCTACACCTTC.

This chain connects TRBV27 to TRBJ2-5; 9 bases map to TRBD1. CDR1 is MNHEY and CDR2 is SMNVEV in the germline V gene (reference sequence). The V segment lost 2 bases and the J segment 5 bases; nucleotides outside the gene matches: 6. CDR3 length: 15 amino acids. The chain's CDR3 is CASSLGTGRGETQYF. The CDR3 nucleotides are TGTGCCAGCAGTTTAGGGACAGGGCGGGGGGAGACCCAGTACTTC.

A few counts support this clone. The rearrangement uses TRBV12-3 or TRBV12-4 and TRBJ2-4; no definite D call. The CDR3 totals 13 residues. Trimming took 5 bases from V and 7 from J, leaving 12 bases between them. CDR3 loop: CASSGRHWNIQYF. The CDR3 DNA follows: TGTGCCAGCAGTGGCAGGCATTGGAACATTCAGTACTTC.

The chain couples TRBV7-9 to TRBJ2-3; D is perhaps TRBD1 (5 bases). V was trimmed by 5 bases and J by 4 bases, leaving 10 bases between them. CDR1 SEHNR and CDR2 FQNEAQ come from the germline V gene (reference sequence). This CDR3 is built from 13 residues. CDR3 in amino acids: CASSQAGSDTQYF. CDR3 bases: TGTGCCAGCAGCCAAGCAGGGTCAGATACGCAGTATTTT.

The rearrangement joins TRBV28 to TRBJ1-1; no definite D call. The CDR3 is 11 amino acids. The V end lost 2 bases, the J end lost 10 bases, and 8 bases lay between the germline ends. The V gene's germline CDR1 is MDHEN and CDR2 SYDVKM. For the CDR3, the DNA is TGTGCCAGCAGTTTAGGGCAGGCAGCTTTCTTT. It yields the protein CASSLGQAAFF.

This chain uses TRBV12-3 or TRBV12-4 with TRBJ2-7; TRBD2 is a possible D gene (5 bases). Between the trimmed V and J ends, which lost 6 bases and 6 bases, there was a span of 15 bases. CDR3 size: 13 residues. CDR3 coding DNA: TGTGCCAGCAGCCCTGGACTCACTAGCGAGCAGTACTTC. This translates into CASSPGLTSEQYF.

The rearrangement links TRBV24-1 to TRBJ2-1; TRBD1 matches 7 bases. The J segment lost 7 bases and the V segment lost 9 bases, leaving 11 bases of the junction unmatched. This CDR3 is built from 14 residues. Germline assignment: CDR1 KGHDR and CDR2 SFDVKD. CDR3 protein: CATSSEQGYNEQFF. The CDR3 DNA sequence: TGTGCCACCTCCAGTGAACAGGGGTATAATGAGCAGTTCTTC.

This chain uses TRBV5-8 with TRBJ1-5; D is unresolved. Trimming removed 1 base at V and 0 bases at J, with 8 bases between. The CDR3 has 15 amino acids. The germline V gene has CDR1 SGHTS and CDR2 YDEGEE. Here the CDR3 DNA reads TGTGCCAGCAGCTTGATGGCAGATAGCAATCAGCCCCAGCATTTT. This sequence encodes CASSLMADSNQPQHF.

The V and J genes are TRBV12-5 and TRBJ2-7; D is possibly TRBD1 (6 bases). CDR3 length equals 15 residues. The ends were cut back, 1 base at V and 0 bases at J, with 10 bases in the middle. Germline V gene lookup returns CDR1 LGHNT and CDR2 FRNRAP. This CDR3 reads CASGLATGSSYEQYF. The CDR3, as DNA: TGTGCTAGTGGTTTGGCAACAGGGAGCTCCTACGAGCAGTACTTC.

In its sample, this clone was seen once. V gene TRBV29-1 combines with J gene TRBJ1-1; 7 bases match TRBD1. CDR1 is SQVTM, CDR2 ANQGSEA, per germline. The V segment lost 4 bases and the J segment 10 bases; nucleotides outside the gene matches: 6. The CDR3 sequence is 11 residues long. The CDR3 region has the DNA TGCAGCGTTGTGGAGGGGGCTGGAGCTTTCTTT. This encodes CSVVEGAGAFF.

V gene TRBV18 combines with J gene TRBJ1-1; the match to TRBD1 covers 7 bases. Germline trimming cut 3 bases from V and 8 bases from J; bases unmatched to any gene: 6. This CDR3 spans 13 amino acids. Germline-derived CDR1 and CDR2 are KGHSH and LQKENI. The CDR3 bases are TGTGCCAGCTCACCCTCGGGAGGGGGCGAAGCTTTCTTT. It is translated as CASSPSGGGEAFF.

This chain uses TRBV5-1 with TRBJ2-7; 10 nucleotides line up with TRBD1. This CDR3 has 15 residues. Germline V lookup: CDR1 SGHRS, CDR2 YFSETQ. The junction had 5 bases not matched to a gene; V was cut back by 0 bases and J by 5 bases. The CDR3 region has the DNA TGCGCCAGCAGCTTGGGATGGACAGGGGGAGACGAGCAGTACTTC. Protein: CASSLGWTGGDEQYF.

This clone was detected only a few times. The V gene is TRBV6-6, the J gene TRBJ1-5; D gene uncertain. The germline V gene encodes CDR1 MNHNY and CDR2 SVGAGI (reference sequence). There are 17 residues in the CDR3. Trimming stripped 5 bases from V and 0 bases from J, with 17 bases between. The CDR3 protein is CASSQTAVFYSNQPQHF. The CDR3 DNA reads as TGTGCCAGCAGTCAAACGGCGGTGTTCTATAGCAATCAGCCCCAGCATTTT.

The CDR3, as DNA: TGTGCCAGCAGCTTAGGTAGCTTCCTATACGAGCAGTACTTC. It encodes CASSLGSFLYEQYF. The chain employs TRBV7-2 and TRBJ2-7; D is ambiguous. This CDR3 comprises 14 residues. Trimming removed 1 base from V and 4 bases from J, with 11 bases in between. The germline V gene has CDR1 SGHTA and CDR2 FQGNSA. Filled out from reference TRBV7-2 and TRBJ2-7, the complete variable domain reads GAGVSQSPSNKVTEKGKDVELRCDPISGHTALYWYRQSLGQGLEFLIYFQGNSAPDKSGLPSDRFSAERTGGSVSTLTIQRTQQEDSAVYLCASSLGSFLYEQYFGPGTRLTVT.

The chain has TRBV6-5 and TRBJ2-7; 10 bases map to TRBD1. The CDR3 consists of 14 residues. Germline CDR1 MNHEY, CDR2 SVGAGI. With V trimmed by 7 bases and J by 2 bases, 5 bases remained unmatched. This chain's CDR3 is CASKLGTGAYEQYF. In nucleotides, the CDR3 is TGTGCCAGCAAATTGGGGACAGGGGCCTACGAGCAGTACTTC.

The count of this clone is one. The chain joins TRBV7-3 to TRBJ2-7, with 10 bases lining up with TRBD2. Per the germline V gene, CDR1 is SGHTA and CDR2 is FQGTGA. V gave up 5 bases and J gave up 2 bases; unmatched junction bases: 6. The CDR3 spans 15 residues. The CDR3 nucleotides read TGTGCCAGCAGCCTGCTAGCGGGGGACGCCTACGAGCAGTACTTC. Translating gives CASSLLAGDAYEQYF.

The chain employs TRBV18 and TRBJ1-5, with a weak D call TRBD1 (6 bases). Germline V CDR1 and CDR2: KGHSH, LQKENI. The length of the CDR3 is 16 residues. V was trimmed by 0 bases and J by 0 bases, leaving 9 bases between them. CDR3 nucleotide sequence: TGTGCCAGCTCACCACCGGGGGCCTATAGCAATCAGCCCCAGCATTTT. It specifies CASSPPGAYSNQPQHF.

The rearrangement uses TRBV7-9 and TRBJ1-4, with 7 bases aligning to TRBD1. CDR3 length equals 15 residues. Germline V CDR1 and CDR2: SEHNR, FQNEAQ (reference sequence). J was trimmed by 7 bases and V by 4 bases; bases with no gene match: 9. CDR3 region: CASSYRTGSGEKLFF. The CDR3 coding sequence is TGTGCCAGCAGCTACCGGACAGGTTCAGGTGAAAAACTGTTTTTT.

This sequence joins TRBV6-5 and TRBJ2-1; TRBD1 might be the D (6 bases). CDR1 is MNHEY, CDR2 SVGAGI, per germline. Trimming took off 5 bases at V and 10 bases at J, with 15 bases between the two ends. This CDR3 region has 13 residues. CDR3 nucleotides: TGTGCCAGCAGTACCGTTGGGGGCCTCGAGCAGTTCTTC. Protein: CASSTVGGLEQFF.

The chain couples TRBV18 to TRBJ1-1; tentative D call: TRBD1 (5 bases). Trimming took 4 bases from V and 5 from J, leaving 20 bases between them. Germline V CDR1 and CDR2: KGHSH, LQKENI. The length of the CDR3 is 16 residues. This CDR3 is CASSRTGGRMRTEAFF. CDR3 DNA sequence: TGTGCCAGCTCACGAACCGGGGGACGGATGAGGACTGAAGCTTTCTTT.

This chain links TRBV24-1 with TRBJ1-1; possibly TRBD1 for D (6 bases). Trimming pared 7 bases from V and 0 bases from J, leaving 8 bases between. Germline CDR1 and CDR2: KGHDR and SFDVKD. The CDR3 contains 13 residues. The CDR3 sequence: CATRGQLNTEAFF. The CDR3, as DNA: TGTGCCACCAGGGGACAATTGAACACTGAAGCTTTCTTT.

This sequence joins TRBV14 and TRBJ1-1; possible D gene TRBD1, 6 bases. CDR3 length equals 16 residues. V lost 4 bases to trimming and J lost 0 bases, with 15 bases between them. Per the germline V gene, CDR1 is SGHDN and CDR2 is FVKESK. Here the CDR3 DNA reads TGTGCCAGCAGCCCCCCGGGACACCCTATGAACACTGAAGCTTTCTTT. Protein sequence: CASSPPGHPMNTEAFF.

This clone was observed a single time. This chain links TRBV15 with TRBJ2-5; the match to TRBD1 covers 7 bases. V lost 2 bases and J lost 5; bases outside the gene matches: 8. CDR1 and CDR2 from the germline V gene are LNHNV and YYDKDF (reference sequence). CDR3 size: 15 residues. CDR3 in amino acids: CATSRFGQDVETQYF. The CDR3 DNA sequence: TGTGCCACCAGCAGATTCGGACAGGATGTCGAGACCCAGTACTTC.

The genes are TRBV11-1 and TRBJ1-1; the D is unclear. Trimming shortened V by 3 bases and J by 2 bases, and 7 bases separated the two germline ends. The CDR3 has 13 residues. Germline values: CDR1 SGHAT, CDR2 FQDESV (reference sequence). In nucleotides, the CDR3 is TGTGCCAGCAGCTTTGGAGCCAACACTGAAGCTTTCTTT. It encodes CASSFGANTEAFF. The full variable domain, its missing parts supplied by reference TRBV11-1 and TRBJ1-1, is EAEVAQSPRYKITEKSQAVAFWCDPISGHATLYWYRQILGQGPELLVQFQDESVVDDSQLPKDRFSAERLKGVDSTLKIQPAELGDSAMYLCASSFGANTEAFFGQGTRLTVV.